This record looks at one T cell receptor beta chain sequence and its context. Its antigen has not been determined. Per-base qualities were not stored, and no clone one base away is much larger. The data were taken from a study of blood T cell repertoires in COVID-19 (TCRdb year 2020). The study in broad terms: The collaborator samples originated in the United States, Italy and Spain and spanned the acute and convalescent phases of COVID-19. Samples came from the ongoing ImmuneRACE study (first 160 participants) plus 1,254 subjects from 6 global collaborators. The material from the prospective study consisted of cDNA or gDNA derived from T cells, B-cell-depleted T cells, or PBMCs. A freely available public database, intended as a resource for researchers studying the immune response to SARS-CoV-2, is where the repertoires were released. A de-identified subject ID, COVID-19 status, age in years and sex were almost always included in the sample metadata. Deeply sampled blood TCRbeta repertoires from subjects exposed to, actively infected with, or recovered from COVID-19 were included in the dataset. Where available, HLA class I and class II types were obtained from metadata supplied by the sample provider rather than from assay-based typing.

Paper-wide results and their limitations: The quantity of clinical and demographic metadata differed by source and by participant and was supplied without curation.

Participants in the prospective study were enrolled through a virtual design, were aged roughly 18 to 100 years, and lived in roughly 24 United States geographic areas. In the prospective study, participants were assigned to cohorts based on the clinical history participants reported in a screening survey and a study questionnaire. In the prospective study, whole blood, serum and a nasopharyngeal or oropharyngeal swab were collected from each participant by mobile phlebotomists. Over a roughly two-month period, participants in the prospective study had the option of providing additional blood draws and questionnaires. Blood samples from the prospective study were shipped frozen or at room temperature prior to DNA extraction. The CDR3 holds 17 amino acids from the cysteine to the phenylalanine. CDR3 DNA is the only sequence kept; it has 51 bases, read in frame from the first base. CDR1 and CDR2 were assigned from the germline V gene (reference sequence) as MNHEY and SMNVEV. The V end loses 2 bases and the J end loses 0 bases, and a stretch of 15 bases separates them.

The immunoSEQ Assay, a bias-controlled multiplex PCR, was used to amplify TCRbeta CDR3 regions from genomic DNA. In the source study's methods: The number of nucleated cells in each sample was estimated from the amplification of reference gene primers within the assay. To quantify the absolute abundance of each unique TCRbeta CDR3 rearrangement, sequence reads were collapsed and filtered. For each sample, productive Simpson clonality was calculated as the square root of Simpson's diversity index across productive rearrangements. In its TCRdb copy, this immuneACCESS table keeps in-frame sequences only and misses some clones. Where compared with another copy, unresolved V genes explain less than half of these, and the others have no known cause. V and J calls and clone size come straight from that table; D and trimming were deduced from the DNA. The sample table contains approximately 200,000 clones; only one count was recorded for 75% to 90% of them. Under 3% of the sample comes from the top ten.

Here the chain combines TRBV27 and TRBJ2-3; matching of 6 bases hints at TRBD2 as the D gene. Material: PBMCs or T cells enriched from blood (not recorded which). This TCR was sampled from a middle-aged woman with acute COVID-19. The CDR3 is CASSLVRRDHSTDTQYF. The DNA sequence is as follows: TGTGCCAGCAGTTTAGTTCGGCGGGACCACAGCACAGATACGCAGTATTTT.